A selection of T cell receptor beta chains follows, all from one sample in a study of T-cell reconstitution after alpha-beta-depleted transplantation in children. TCRdb recomputed calls from the PCR reads with MiXCR, one row per CDR3 protein. The sample shows over 550,000 distinct CDR3 sequences, over 9.5% of them seen only once. The material sequenced was PBMCs from the stem cell graft donor, taken from the stem cell graft. These receptors all stem from a human donor who donated a stem cell graft to a child with acute myeloid leukemia. The CDR3 runs from the conserved cysteine through the conserved F or W. The order of the fields is V gene, D gene, clone size, CDR3 length, J gene, CDR3 DNA, CDR3 protein. A D gene is named only where the DNA matches it firmly. Where a row states a size, it is once, few, many or the class of an expanded clone; other rows omit it.

TRBV24-1	.	few	12	TRBJ2-7	TGTGCCACCAGTGAAGACAGCTACGAGCAGTACTTC	CATSEDSYEQYF
TRBV20-1	TRBD2	many	13	TRBJ2-7	TGCAGTGCTAATATCGGGGCGGGAGCTGGGCAGTACTTC	CSANIGAGAGQYF
TRBV5-1	.	many	15	TRBJ2-7	TGCGCCAGCACCGCGAAACAAGGAAGGGGGTACGAGCAGTACTTC	CASTAKQGRGYEQYF
TRBV2	.	many	13	TRBJ2-7	TGTGCCAGCGGTATAGGGGGGGCCTACGAGCAGTACTTC	CASGIGGAYEQYF
TRBV9	TRBD2	few	20	TRBJ2-6	TGTGCCAGCAGCCCAACGCTGGCGACTAGCACTCGGACGGGGGCCAACGTCCTGACTTTC	CASSPTLATSTRTGANVLTF
TRBV12-3/TRBV12-4	TRBD1	few	16	TRBJ2-7	TGTGCCAGCAGTTGGGGACAGGGGCGGATTTCCTACGAGCAGTACTTC	CASSWGQGRISYEQYF
TRBV10-3	TRBD1	few	16	TRBJ1-1	TGTGCCATCAGTGAGGCCTTTCGGAGGGGGCAGAGTGAAGCTTTCTTT	CAISEAFRRGQSEAFF
TRBV7-8	TRBD2	.	15	TRBJ2-1	TGTGCCAGCAGCCTCGGACTAGCGGGAGTACGGGAGCAGTTCTTC	CASSLGLAGVREQFF
TRBV28	TRBD1	.	18	TRBJ2-5	TGTGCCAGCAGTTTAGGCCGAGGGGGCGAAAGACTCCAAGAGACCCAGTACTTC	CASSLGRGGERLQETQYF
TRBV30	TRBD2	.	11	TRBJ2-1	TGTGCCTGGACTAGCGGGAGAGGAGCGTTCTTC	CAWTSGRGAFF
TRBV30	TRBD1	.	11	TRBJ2-7	TGTGCCTGGGCGGCAGGGGGCGAGCAGTACTTC	CAWAAGGEQYF
TRBV4-2	TRBD2	.	14	TRBJ2-7	TGTGCCAGCAGCCAAGGGCGGGAGGGCCGGGAGCAGTACTTC	CASSQGREGREQYF
TRBV27	.	.	16	TRBJ2-1	TGTGCCAGCAGTTTTCGTTCCCAGGACAGCCGCGATGAGCAGTTCTTC	CASSFRSQDSRDEQFF
TRBV20-1	TRBD2	once	16	TRBJ2-7	TGCAGTGCCCCCGGACTAGCGGGAGTTGGGACCTACGAGCAGTACTTC	CSAPGLAGVGTYEQYF
TRBV10-3	TRBD1	few	13	TRBJ1-2	TGTGCCATCAGCGATGGACAGGAAAATGGCTACACCTTC	CAISDGQENGYTF
TRBV15	TRBD1	.	18	TRBJ2-5	TGTGCCACCAGCAGAGATCCGAAGGGGGCAGGGCTACAAGAGACCCAGTACTTC	CATSRDPKGAGLQETQYF
TRBV20-1	.	many	15	TRBJ2-6	TGCAGTGCGAGGGGGGGACGCTCTGGGGCCAACGTCCTGACTTTC	CSARGGRSGANVLTF
TRBV4-2	.	many	13	TRBJ2-1	TGTGCCAGCAGCCTTGATGGGGAGAGTGAGCAGTTCTTC	CASSLDGESEQFF
TRBV11-3	TRBD1	many	18	TRBJ1-1	TGTGCCAGCAGCTTGTTGCCCACAGGGGGCTCGTCGAACACTGAAGCTTTCTTT	CASSLLPTGGSSNTEAFF
TRBV20-1	.	few	15	TRBJ2-3	TGCAGTGCTAGCTCGAGTTGGGGGAGCGGGGATACGCAGTATTTT	CSASSSWGSGDTQYF
TRBV6-5	.	.	16	TRBJ2-7	TGTGCCAGCAGTTACTCCACAGGAGGGCCCCACGGGGAGCAGTACTTC	CASSYSTGGPHGEQYF
TRBV9	.	many	14	TRBJ2-7	TGTGCCAGCAGCGCCGGGCCGAGCTCCTACGAGCAGTACTTC	CASSAGPSSYEQYF